This T cell receptor beta chain was captured in a study of cytomegalovirus exposure and HLA in healthy donors (dated by TCRdb to the late 2010s). Concerning the study at large: An earlier analysis of roughly 610 of the donors reported over 250 Gb of sequence data and 117 million unique TCR beta sequences obtained from about 180 million T cells. The T cell repertoires of under 750 subjects were profiled by immunosequencing and related to cytomegalovirus serostatus. About 300 gigabases of sequencing data and 70 million to 100 million unique TCR sequences were included in an early release covering several hundred HLA-typed donors. In an earlier analysis of 550 to 700 of the donors, high-throughput TCR beta sequencing was used to judge whether each TCR beta V gene segment behaved as functional or pseudogenic. The study combined high-throughput TCR immunosequencing, statistical association of individual TCRs with disease status, and machine learning to predict cytomegalovirus infection status. Every repertoire in the discovery cohort had been generated on one and the same sequencing platform. The later analysis used no new phenotypic data to find candidate immune exposures, relying instead on TCR beta sequences and their occurrence across donors. In a later genetic analysis, genome-wide SNP genotypes for about three fifths of the roughly 670 donors were used, and that subset was treated as a discovery cohort. About 5 DR-DQ haplotypes were handled as single units for association and clustering, since linkage in the cohort was strong. Among 350 to 400 genotyped donors of the cohort, an average of around 240,000 unique TCR beta nucleotide sequences were sequenced per donor, around 20% of them non-productive. Along with the approximately 620-subject first cohort, a separate validation cohort of over a hundred different subjects was used. The number of donors typed differed by locus, with 629-630 for A, B, C, DRB1 and DQB1, 522 for DQA1, over 600 for DPA1, and about 450 for DPB1. Alongside the repertoire data, information on donor age, sex, ethnicity and CMV serostatus was compiled. A later analysis re-examined previously published TCR beta repertoires from more than 650 donors and added high-resolution HLA genotyping to investigate patterns of TCR occurrence. The genetic ancestry cluster associated with self-reported Caucasian donors included about four fifths of the roughly 360 genotyped donors. Both class I and class II loci were covered by HLA typing, at four-digit resolution. The aim of the study was to test whether cataloging public T cell receptors could identify signatures of past pathogen exposure.

The cohort consisted of approximately 670 healthy bone marrow donors. At the time of sampling, every cohort member was nominally healthy, though immune exposures that went unrecorded were likely present. The donor was CMV seronegative and belonged to the group of around 400 seronegative cohort members. Every donor gave a peripheral blood sample, and the peripheral blood mononuclear cells from that sample were used for TCR beta sequencing. Genomic DNA was extracted from the blood cell samples with the Qiagen DNeasy Blood Extraction Kit. Notes on this clone: It lacks a known antigen. No per-base quality is available; no much larger clone lies one base away.

The library came from the immunoSEQ multiplex PCR assay. A mixture of 60 forward primers for TCR Vbeta segments and 13 reverse primers for TCR Jbeta segments was used in the multiplex PCR. A multiplex PCR assay on genomic DNA amplified the CDR3 region of rearranged TCR beta genes. The Illumina HiSeq System was used to sequence the amplified TCR beta libraries as 87-base-pair reads. From the authors' description of their analysis: Across the roughly 600 repertoires, a later analysis counted tens of millions of unique TCR beta chains, some 11 million of which were shared by at least two donors. A nearest-neighbor algorithm error-corrected the raw reads and collapsed the reads into unique sequences, merging closely related sequences to remove PCR and sequencing errors. To assign V, D and J gene segments, CDR3 sequences were aligned to IMGT reference sequences. For a sequence to be retained, a match of at least six nucleotides was required to both a V gene segment and a J gene segment. A rearrangement counted as productive if the CDR3 had no stop codons and remained in frame with V and J, and every other rearrangement counted as non-productive. CDR3 was defined by IMGT convention, running from the second conserved V-encoded cysteine to the conserved J-encoded phenylalanine. The earlier analysis of about 610 of the donors excluded any sequence lacking an unambiguous match to a single V gene segment. In an earlier analysis of some 590 of the donors, a V segment was called functional when productive rearrangements were above 56.7%, and segregating when the standard deviation between donors exceeded 5%. A statistical classification framework was built for diagnosing cytomegalovirus status from the catalog of TCR beta chain sequences. In a later analysis, V and J genes were assigned by comparing TCR nucleotide sequences against IMGT/GENE-DB human TR gene sequences. The TCRdist pipeline was used in a later analysis to assign CDR3 sequences and most-parsimonious VDJ recombination scenarios. In a later analysis, every TCR beta chain was defined by the combination of its CDR3 amino acid sequence and its V-gene family, and reads without a unique V-gene family were dropped. In a later analysis, a few hundred highly shared, low-generation-probability nucleotide sequences were removed to address suspected cross-contamination and a sequencing artifact. A later analysis calculated a clonal expansion index for each public chain from normalized within-repertoire ranks of inferred template counts. In a later analysis, generation probabilities were computed with a VDJ recombination model fitted to out-of-frame rearrangements, and the resulting probabilities were checked against IGoR. Hypergeometric tests were used in a later analysis to score TCR-TCR, TCR-HLA and TCR-CMV co-occurrence, with a repertoire-size bias correction applied to the TCR pairs. False discovery rates were estimated in a later analysis by permuting HLA or CMV assignments 20 times. A later analysis grouped co-occurring TCRs with DBSCAN, adding TCRdist sequence similarity when clustering within HLA-allele-positive subsets. Repertoires with fewer than 30,000 or more than 120,000 public chains were left out of co-occurrence clustering, as were roughly five repertoires with anomalous nucleotide sharing. TCRdb obtained this table from immuneACCESS and retained in-frame rearrangements with V and J assigned. These tables miss some clones; where compared with another copy, unresolved V genes account for less than half of the shortfall, and the remainder is unexplained. V, J and clone size reflect that table, while D and trimming were determined from the DNA. In this sample the table shows 200,000 to 300,000 clones, around 80% of which occur a single time. The leading ten clones occupy approximately 0.49% of the sample.

Overall results and qualifications from the work: Compared with equally common non-associated chains, HLA-associated TCR beta chains in a later analysis were more clonally expanded and had lower generation probabilities. Linkage disequilibrium might explain the correlated functional status among segregating V segments, but an unknown experimental factor could not be ruled out. While some public TCRs were present in many individuals, most TCR sequences turned up only very rarely across donors. For the cohort, immune exposure information was limited to CMV serostatus. In an earlier analysis of more than 500 of the donors, most TCR beta V segments appeared in productive rearrangements about 87% or about 30% of the time, broadly matching IMGT annotations. In the study, around 150 TCR beta chains were listed as associated with cytomegalovirus. A further reported finding was that TCR beta sequences accurately predicted the HLA-A and HLA-B alleles for most subjects in the first cohort. Some IMGT-functional V segments, including TRBV6-2 and TRBV6-3, could not be told apart with the 87-base-pair reads, so those segments were excluded. A later analysis associated approximately 17,000 TCR beta sequences with specific HLA alleles at a false discovery rate of 0.05. HLA typing was unavailable for some donors at each locus, so association tests used only the typed subset. According to a later analysis, parvovirus B19, influenza, CMV and Epstein-Barr virus appeared linked to several top co-occurrence clusters. A cluster of highly shared sequence variants was judged likely to represent a technical artifact of the sequencing pipeline. A later genetic analysis associated a missense DCLRE1C variant with V-gene and J-gene trimming of TCR beta chains, and an independent cohort replicated the association. According to a later genetic analysis, donors in an Asian-associated ancestry cluster had fewer N-insertions in productive TCRs than the roughly 700-donor mean. Roughly uniform sequencing depth across donors was assumed in presence/absence analyses, although this assumption may not hold. Assigning TCR associations to individual alleles was difficult when HLA alleles, especially DR and DQ, strongly co-occurred. Only TCR beta chains were sequenced in this cohort, and the absence of alpha or paired-chain data limited detectable features. The classifier was reported to diagnose cytomegalovirus status with high specificity and sensitivity in both the original and validation cohorts. Most CMV-associated TCR beta chains appeared to be HLA-restricted in a later analysis, and the HLA associations seemed to be driven largely by CMV exposure. In a later analysis, TCR association rates were found to vary across HLA loci, with the most associated TCRs seen for DRB1 alleles and the fewest for HLA-C alleles. A few of the identified cytomegalovirus-associated TCR beta chains were confirmed in vitro to be specific for cytomegalovirus antigens. It was suggested by the authors that the approach could potentially be generalized to other disease states and immunological phenotypes. Over 15 rarely observed V segments, including chromosome 9 orphons, were excluded from the earlier analysis of just under 600 of the donors because counts were too low.

Taken from the germline V gene, the CDR1 and CDR2 loops are SGHRS and YFSETQ. The junction shows trimming of 4 bases on V and 6 bases on J, plus 20 bases between the germline ends. The CDR3 measures 17 amino acids from cysteine to phenylalanine. Here the CDR3 DNA is all that survives: 51 bases in frame from base 1. Source material: PBMCs. The TCR was taken from a boy aged 5 to 17 in good health and CMV-seronegative. The chain employs TRBV5-1 and TRBJ1-6; TRBD1 is possibly the D segment (6 matching bases). The DNA is as follows: TGCGCCAGCAGCGTGGGGCGCAGGGGAAGGGGTAATTCACCCCTCCACTTT. It specifies CASSVGRRGRGNSPLHF.